Shown below are 18 T cell receptor beta chains from a single sample sequenced in a study of blood T cell repertoires in COVID-19. The method was immunoSEQ multiplex PCR; TCRdb's version includes in-frame clones alone and lacks a portion of them. The top ten clones hold about 13% of a sample with some 21,000 clones, about 78% of them seen once. The sample taken for sequencing was peripheral blood. All receptors come from a man aged 55 to 70 with active COVID-19.

V and J are TRBV3-1 (or the pseudogene TRBV3-2) and TRBJ1-1; tentative D call: TRBD1 (5 bases). The CDR3 covers 17 residues. Germline lookup yields CDR1 LGHDT and CDR2 YNNKEL (reference sequence). The V end was cut by 2 bases, the J end by 0 bases, with 16 bases between. The CDR3 DNA is TGTGCCAGCAGCCAAACCCCGAGACAGACCATGAACACTGAAGCTTTCTTT. Translation gives CASSQTPRQTMNTEAFF.

CDR3 residues: CASSLRLAGGTGELFF. As DNA, the CDR3 is TGTGCCAGCAGCTTACGGCTAGCGGGAGGGACCGGGGAGCTGTTTTTT. The chain couples TRBV7-3 to TRBJ2-2; 12 nucleotides match TRBD2. Trimming cost V 2 bases and J 5 bases; bases outside gene matches: 3. Germline V lookup: CDR1 SGHTA, CDR2 FQGTGA. The CDR3 has 16 residues.

The chain couples TRBV11-1 to TRBJ2-7, with TRBD1 as a possible D gene (6 bases). This CDR3 comprises 16 residues. CDR1 and CDR2 (germline): SGHAT, FQDESV (reference sequence). The ends were cut back, 5 bases at V and 6 bases at J, with 23 bases in the middle. The CDR3 reads CASSRTTTTQGGEQYF. The CDR3 DNA follows: TGTGCCAGCAGCCGAACAACTACCACACAGGGTGGCGAGCAGTACTTC.

The chain combines TRBV4-1 with TRBJ2-7; a possible D gene is TRBD1 (6 bases). CDR1 is MGHRA, CDR2 YSYEKL, per germline. V was clipped by 3 bases and J by 0 bases, with 9 bases between them. The CDR3 totals 14 residues. CDR3 coding DNA: TGCGCCAGCAGCCACCCACAGGGCTCCTACGAGCAGTACTTC. It specifies CASSHPQGSYEQYF.

V and J are TRBV20-1 and TRBJ2-7; the D gene is possibly TRBD2 (5 bases). CDR3 length: 11 amino acids. The ends were cut back, 6 bases at V and 3 bases at J, with 9 bases in the middle. The V gene's germline CDR1 is DFQATT and CDR2 SNEGSKA (reference sequence). The chain's CDR3 is CSAVGDYEQYF. The CDR3 nucleotides read TGCAGTGCCGTGGGAGACTACGAGCAGTACTTC.

The J gene is TRBJ1-2, the V gene TRBV20-1; no definite D call. Trimming removed 6 bases at V and 6 bases at J, with 5 bases between. CDR3 length equals 9 residues. From germline, CDR1 is DFQATT and CDR2 SNEGSKA (reference sequence). CDR3 nucleotide sequence: TGCAGTGCGAGCGATGGCTACACCTTC. This sequence encodes CSASDGYTF.

This clone was detected a few times. This sequence joins TRBV6-5 and TRBJ2-2; D not certain. Trimming took 6 bases from V and 8 from J, leaving 19 bases between them. The CDR3 has 15 amino acids. Germline-derived CDR1 and CDR2 are MNHEY and SVGAGI. The CDR3 loop is CASSHEGVSWGELFF. Here the CDR3 DNA reads TGTGCCAGCAGCCATGAAGGAGTTTCCTGGGGGGAGCTGTTTTTT.

The chain employs TRBV7-9 and TRBJ1-4; TRBD1 aligns across 9 bases. The CDR3 contains 14 residues. CDR1 is SEHNR and CDR2 is FQNEAQ in the germline V gene (reference sequence). V lost 5 bases to trimming and J lost 6 bases; unmatched junction nucleotides: 4. Here the CDR3 DNA reads TGTGCCAGCAGCAAGACAGGGGGGGATGAAAAACTGTTTTTT. Protein product: CASSKTGGDEKLFF.

This clone was found once. Written as DNA, the CDR3 is TGTGCCAGCAGTGACAGGGGCCCTATTAATGAAAAACTGTTTTTT. The encoded protein is CASSDRGPINEKLFF. The rearrangement uses TRBV6-1 and TRBJ1-4; possible D gene TRBD1, 6 bases. Trimming stripped 3 bases from V and 4 bases from J, with 12 bases between. The CDR3 extends over 15 amino acids. Germline CDR1 MNHNS, CDR2 SASEGT.

CDR3 sequence (DNA): TGTGCCATCAGTGGGCCCCTAACTAGCGGGGGGACCGGGGAGCTGTTTTTT. This encodes CAISGPLTSGGTGELFF. This chain uses TRBV10-3 with TRBJ2-2; 12 bases match TRBD2. Germline V gene lookup returns CDR1 ENHRY and CDR2 SYGVKD. J was trimmed by 5 bases and V by 4 bases; bases with no gene match: 8. CDR3 length: 17 residues.

V and J are TRBV19 and TRBJ1-5; D is possibly TRBD1 (5 bases). The germline V gene encodes CDR1 LNHDA and CDR2 SQIVND (reference sequence). This CDR3 is 15 amino acids long. V lost 3 bases to trimming and J lost 3 bases, with 12 bases between them. The DNA of the CDR3 is TGTGCCAGTAGTATGGTACAGGCCGTCAATCAGCCCCAGCATTTT. Protein: CASSMVQAVNQPQHF.

This chain connects TRBV6-5 to TRBJ2-1; TRBD2 aligns across 8 bases. J was trimmed by 10 bases and V by 0 bases; bases with no gene match: 5. The CDR3 length is 14 residues. CDR1 is MNHEY, CDR2 SVGAGI, per germline. In DNA form, the CDR3 reads TGTGCCAGCAGTTACTCGAAACAGCGGGAGGAGCAGTTCTTC. Its translation: CASSYSKQREEQFF.

The chain links TRBV14 to TRBJ2-3; 7 positions match TRBD2. In germline, CDR1 is SGHDN, CDR2 FVKESK. V lost 3 bases to trimming and J lost 3 bases; unmatched junction nucleotides: 9. The CDR3 totals 16 residues. The CDR3 sequence is CASSHIGLGITDTQYF. The CDR3 nucleotides read TGTGCCAGCAGCCATATTGGACTAGGGATTACAGATACGCAGTATTTT.

This clone is medium-sized in the sample. The chain has TRBV7-9 and TRBJ2-4, with D hard to call. The germline V gene encodes CDR1 SEHNR and CDR2 FQNEAQ (reference sequence). The CDR3 is 12 amino acids. V shed 3 bases and J shed 8 bases, with 8 bases lying between them. The CDR3 DNA is TGTGCCAGCAGCTTGCGGTCAGACATTCAGTACTTC. This encodes CASSLRSDIQYF.

The CDR3 nucleotides read TGTGCCAGCAGCTTAAGGGCTAGCGGGAGTCACAATGAGCAGTTCTTC. Encoded protein: CASSLRASGSHNEQFF. The chain carries TRBV7-3 and TRBJ2-1; 10 positions agree with TRBD2. The CDR3 contains 16 residues. V was clipped by 1 base and J by 5 bases; unmatched bases: 5. Germline V gene data show CDR1 as SGHTA and CDR2 as FQGTGA.

The rearrangement joins TRBV29-1 to TRBJ1-5; maybe TRBD1 (6 bases). The germline V and J ends were trimmed by 4 bases and 3 bases, with 16 bases remaining between them. The CDR3 consists of 15 residues. CDR1 SQVTM and CDR2 ANQGSEA come from the germline V gene. CDR3 sequence: CSVAGGAGVNQPQHF. As DNA, the CDR3 is TGCAGCGTTGCAGGTGGTGCAGGGGTCAATCAGCCCCAGCATTTT.

The chain uses TRBV7-6 and TRBJ1-1, with D unresolved. Germline lookup yields CDR1 SGHVS and CDR2 FNYEAQ. This CDR3 is built from 14 residues. V lost 1 base, J lost 7 bases, and 13 bases lay in between. The DNA for the CDR3 is TGTGCCAGCAGCTTAGGGCCGGAAGCGGGTGAAGCTTTCTTT. It translates to CASSLGPEAGEAFF.

The J gene is TRBJ2-5, the V gene TRBV12-3 or TRBV12-4; D ambiguous. Trimming cost V 1 base and J 5 bases, with 8 bases left between them. The CDR3 length is 13 residues. CDR3: CASSLVSRETQYF. CDR3 nucleotides: TGTGCCAGCAGTTTAGTAAGCAGGGAGACCCAGTACTTC.